This TCR beta chain was sequenced in a study of OX40 agonist ivuxolimab in advanced cancers. Across the whole study: Checkpoint inhibitors had been given previously to roughly 40% of patients.

On this clone: Antigen: not known.

The study's findings and limits: Normalized expansion of T-cell clones was also low for some nonresponders. The investigators did not determine what antigen specificity the expanded peripheral T cells had.

Assay used: immunoSEQ multiplex PCR; TCRdb lists only in-frame clones, some missing. The table has tens of thousands of clones, roughly 87% seen once; the top ten hold around 0.76%. The CDR3 is 21 amino acids. J gave up 3 bases and V 0 bases, and 20 bases lay outside the gene matches. Germline V lookup: CDR1 SGDLS, CDR2 YYNGEE. The sequenced sample was CD4+ or CD8+ T cells sorted from blood, obtained in a trial of the OX40 agonist ivuxolimab. The clonotype was recovered from an adult with an advanced solid tumor such as melanoma, head and neck, liver or kidney cancer. The rearrangement joins TRBV9 to TRBJ2-4, with TRBD2 matching over 8 bases. CDR3: CASSVGVGEAGSGGNKNIQYF. DNA of the CDR3: TGTGCCAGCAGCGTAGGCGTAGGGGAGGCAGGGAGCGGGGGAAACAAAAACATTCAGTACTTC.